One sample yielded the 12 T cell receptor beta chains listed below, sequenced in a study of blood T cell repertoires in COVID-19. The repertoire was sequenced with immunoSEQ multiplex PCR; TCRdb's copy has only in-frame clones and lacks some. The sample lists tens of thousands of clones, 82% occurring once. The specimen was peripheral blood. The receptor source for this set is a woman in her sixties with acute or convalescent COVID-19.

The chain carries TRBV28 and TRBJ1-3; D might be TRBD1 (6 bases). The CDR3 runs to 15 residues. Germline V gene sequence: CDR1 MDHEN, CDR2 SYDVKM. V lost 9 bases, J lost 0 bases, and 15 bases lay in between. The CDR3 is CASRKTGSSGNTIYF. The CDR3 DNA reads TGTGCCAGTCGAAAAACAGGGAGCTCTGGAAACACCATATATTTT.

The chain's CDR3 is CASKQVIDTEAFF. The CDR3 DNA reads as TGTGCCAGCAAACAGGTAATAGACACTGAAGCTTTCTTT. This chain uses TRBV2 with TRBJ1-1; D may be TRBD1 (5 bases). The germline gives CDR1 SNHLY, CDR2 FYNNEI. V dropped 7 bases and J dropped 3 bases, with 12 bases sitting between them. This CDR3 region has 13 residues.

The J gene is TRBJ1-5, the V gene TRBV28; 7 bases are a match to TRBD1. Germline CDR1 and CDR2: MDHEN and SYDVKM. Unmatched junction bases numbered 8, after V lost 2 bases and J lost 1 base. CDR3 length: 17 amino acids. The CDR3 bases are TGTGCCAGCAGTTTAGTAGGCAGGGGGATCAGCAATCAGCCCCAGCATTTT. Protein sequence: CASSLVGRGISNQPQHF.

This clone turned up a few times. This sequence joins TRBV6-6 and TRBJ1-1, with 7 bases fitting TRBD1. Germline V gene lookup returns CDR1 MNHNY and CDR2 SVGAGI (reference sequence). The CDR3 is 15 residues long. J gave up 1 base and V 2 bases, and 4 bases lay outside the gene matches. The CDR3 loop is CASSYLGQTNTEAFF. The CDR3 DNA is TGTGCCAGCAGTTACCTGGGACAGACGAACACTGAAGCTTTCTTT.

This clone has a single count. The chain employs TRBV30 and TRBJ1-2, with TRBD1 as a possible D gene (5 bases). CDR3 length: 14 amino acids. V was cut by 3 bases and J by 7 bases, with 18 bases left in between. The germline gives CDR1 GTSNPN, CDR2 SVGIG (reference sequence). The CDR3 DNA follows: TGTGCCTGGAGGCCGATCGACAGACTCGGTGGCTACACCTTC. Its translation: CAWRPIDRLGGYTF.

This clone was recorded once. The CDR3 nucleotides read TGCGCCAGCAGCCAGGAAGGACTAGCGGGAGAGGGGTCCAAAAACATTCAGTACTTC. Protein: CASSQEGLAGEGSKNIQYF. The gene calls are TRBV4-1 and TRBJ2-4; 13 bases fit TRBD2. CDR3 length equals 19 residues. From germline, CDR1 is MGHRA and CDR2 YSYEKL. Trimming took 3 bases from V and 2 from J; bases not matched to a gene: 10.

The gene calls are TRBV7-9 and TRBJ2-1, with a tentative D call TRBD2 (6 bases). This CDR3 comprises 14 residues. The germline gives CDR1 SEHNR, CDR2 FQNEAQ (reference sequence). Trimming cost V 1 base and J 8 bases, with 12 bases left between them. CDR3 protein: CASSLGGDVHEQFF. The CDR3 DNA is TGTGCCAGCAGCTTAGGGGGGGACGTACATGAGCAGTTCTTC.

The V and J genes are TRBV7-3 and TRBJ1-1; possibly TRBD1 for D (6 bases). The CDR3 totals 13 residues. Germline loops: CDR1 SGHTA, CDR2 FQGTGA. V lost 2 bases to trimming and J lost 7 bases, with 11 bases between them. The CDR3 loop is CASSLGGAGEAFF. The CDR3 bases are TGTGCCAGCAGCTTAGGGGGGGCTGGTGAAGCTTTCTTT.

The chain recombines TRBV7-8 with TRBJ2-1; 8 nucleotides agree with TRBD1. The CDR3 spans 15 residues. Germline-derived CDR1 and CDR2 are SGHVS and FQNEAQ. The V and J ends lost 4 bases and 5 bases, in that order; junction bases with no gene match: 7. The CDR3 is CASSYGTGLNNEQFF. CDR3 DNA sequence: TGTGCCAGCAGCTACGGGACAGGTCTAAACAATGAGCAGTTCTTC. Filled out from reference TRBV7-8 and TRBJ2-1, the complete variable domain reads GAGVSQSPRYKVAKRGQDVALRCDPISGHVSLFWYQQALGQGPEFLTYFQNEAQLDKSGLPSDRFFAERPEGSVSTLKIQRTQQEDSAVYLCASSYGTGLNNEQFFGPGTRLTVL.

This clone is a singleton in its sample. The CDR3, as DNA: TGTGCCAGCAGCTTAGATACACTACTTAAGAACACTGAAGCTTTCTTT. Translation: CASSLDTLLKNTEAFF. The gene calls are TRBV7-8 and TRBJ1-1; D is undetermined. The V and J ends lost 1 base and 1 base respectively, with 13 bases between them. Germline loops: CDR1 SGHVS, CDR2 FQNEAQ. This CDR3 spans 16 amino acids.

The V call is TRBV23-1, the J call TRBJ2-7; 7 bases match TRBD1. TRBV23-1 is an ORF; its function is uncertain. The CDR3 runs to 16 residues. V gave up 10 bases and J gave up 3 bases; unmatched junction bases: 18. CDR3 nucleotide sequence: TGCGCCAAAGATCACAGGGGCTCCGACCGTTACTACGAGCAGTACTTC. Translating gives CAKDHRGSDRYYEQYF.

V usage is TRBV30 and J usage is TRBJ2-6; unclear D gene. Germline assignment: CDR1 GTSNPN and CDR2 SVGIG (reference sequence). The CDR3 has 12 amino acids. With 6 bases removed from V and 2 bases from J, the gap between germline ends came to 5 bases. The CDR3 DNA sequence: TGTGCCTGTCGTCCTGGGGCCAACGTCCTGACTTTC. Translated, it gives CACRPGANVLTF.